Here is one T cell receptor (beta chain) with its context. The antigen remains unidentified. The data stem from a study of OX40 agonist ivuxolimab in advanced cancers. General study findings and limits: Patients who responded partially at 0.1-3.0 mg/kg showed clonal expansion ranking among the lowest.

V lost 0 bases and J lost 6; bases outside the gene matches: 8. The V gene's germline CDR1 is KGHSH and CDR2 LQKENI. The CDR3 extends over 16 amino acids. Autoimmune disease history or systemic immunosuppression barred patients. Profiling relied on immunoSEQ multiplex PCR, and the TCRdb table lists in-frame clones only, not all of them. The table includes tens of thousands of clones, around nine tenths detected once. This TCR derives from an adult with an advanced solid tumor such as melanoma, head and neck, liver or kidney cancer. The sample consisted of CD4+ or CD8+ T cells sorted from blood, taken in a trial of the OX40 agonist ivuxolimab. This chain uses TRBV18 with TRBJ2-7; 10 nucleotides match TRBD2. The CDR3 loop is CASSPPVASGSREQYF. The CDR3 region has the DNA TGTGCCAGCTCACCACCGGTGGCTAGCGGGAGTCGCGAGCAGTACTTC. Complete variable domain (other parts from reference TRBV18 and TRBJ2-7): NAGVMQNPRHLVRRRGQEARLRCSPMKGHSHVYWYRQLPEEGLKFMVYLQKENIIDESGMPKERFSAEFPKEGPSILRIQQVVRGDSAAYFCASSPPVASGSREQYFGPGTRLTVT.